This T cell receptor beta chain is from a study of T-cell reconstitution after alpha-beta-depleted transplantation in children. This clonotype appeared a few times. The CDR3 loop spans 17 amino acids. The germline V gene encodes CDR1 SGDLS and CDR2 YYNGEE. V lost 3 bases, J lost 0 bases, and 18 bases lay in between. As it was prepared, the TCRbeta library received unique molecular identifiers. TCRdb reanalysed the PCR reads using MiXCR and keeps one entry per CDR3 protein. Among some 640,000 distinct CDR3 sequences listed, roughly 15% were seen once. V usage is TRBV9 and J usage is TRBJ2-5; perhaps TRBD1 as D (5 bases). Sequenced here: PBMCs from the stem cell graft donor, sampled from the stem cell graft. The source is a human donor who donated a stem cell graft to a child with acute myeloid leukemia. CDR3 DNA sequence: TGTGCCAGCAGCGGACCTCCTGGTAGGGGAAACCAAGAGACCCAGTACTTC. It encodes CASSGPPGRGNQETQYF. The full variable domain, completed using reference TRBV9 and TRBJ2-5, is DSGVTQTPKHLITATGQRVTLRCSPRSGDLSVYWYQQSLDQGLQFLIQYYNGEERAKGNILERFSAQQFPDLHSELNLSSLELGDSALYFCASSGPPGRGNQETQYFGPGTRLLVL.